These 3 T cell receptor beta chains were sequenced from one sample in a study of identical twins. TCRdb fed the 5' RACE reads into MiXCR, producing one record per CDR3 protein. The table records around 570,000 distinct CDR3 sequences, 7.5% to 10% of them present only once. These same data were also listed under a study on yellow fever vaccine responses in identical twins.

Sequencing was done on a sample of PBMCs. The receptors here all came from a young woman in good health.

This clonotype was counted between two and nine times. The chain links TRBV29-1 to TRBJ2-7, with 7 bases lining up with TRBD1. V trimming: 4 bases; J trimming: 2 bases; junction bases outside the gene matches: 5. Germline values: CDR1 SQVTM, CDR2 ANQGSEA. The CDR3 sequence is 13 residues long. CDR3: CSVVDRDTYEQYF. CDR3 DNA: TGCAGCGTTGTTGACAGGGACACCTACGAGCAGTACTTC.

The table lists this clonotype with many counts. The chain carries TRBV4-3 and TRBJ2-5; D is unclear. Trimming stripped 0 bases from V and 2 bases from J, with 13 bases between. Germline CDR1 and CDR2: LGHNA and YSLEER. This CDR3 spans 16 amino acids. The CDR3 nucleotides are TGCGCCAGCAGCCAAGATACGTGGCAGAGGCAAGAGACCCAGTACTTC. Its translation: CASSQDTWQRQETQYF.

The V and J genes are TRBV20-1 and TRBJ2-5; perhaps TRBD2 as D (5 bases). Germline loops: CDR1 DFQATT, CDR2 SNEGSKA (reference sequence). The CDR3 sequence is 15 residues long. Trimming took 0 bases from V and 5 from J, leaving 16 bases between them. The CDR3 is CSARDPGTVGETQYF. DNA for the CDR3: TGCAGTGCTAGAGATCCGGGAACCGTCGGCGAGACCCAGTACTTC.